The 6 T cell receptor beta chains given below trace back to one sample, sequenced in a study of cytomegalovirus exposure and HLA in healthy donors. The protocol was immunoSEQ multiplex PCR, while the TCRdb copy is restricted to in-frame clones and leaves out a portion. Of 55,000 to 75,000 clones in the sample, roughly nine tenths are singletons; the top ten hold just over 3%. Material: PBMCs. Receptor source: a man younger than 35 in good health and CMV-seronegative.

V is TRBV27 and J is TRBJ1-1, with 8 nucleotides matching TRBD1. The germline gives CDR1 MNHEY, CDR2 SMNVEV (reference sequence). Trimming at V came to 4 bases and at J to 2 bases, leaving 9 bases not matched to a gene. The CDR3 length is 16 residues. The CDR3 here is CASSSLWDRHNTEAFF. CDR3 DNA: TGTGCCAGCAGTTCCCTCTGGGACAGGCATAACACTGAAGCTTTCTTT.

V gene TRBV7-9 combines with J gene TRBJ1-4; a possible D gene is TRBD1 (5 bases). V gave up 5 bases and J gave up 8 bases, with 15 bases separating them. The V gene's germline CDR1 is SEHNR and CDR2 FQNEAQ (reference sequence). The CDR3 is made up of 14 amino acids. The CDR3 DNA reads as TGTGCCAGCAGCCCACCCGGCCGGGGGGAAAAACTGTTTTTT. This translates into CASSPPGRGEKLFF.

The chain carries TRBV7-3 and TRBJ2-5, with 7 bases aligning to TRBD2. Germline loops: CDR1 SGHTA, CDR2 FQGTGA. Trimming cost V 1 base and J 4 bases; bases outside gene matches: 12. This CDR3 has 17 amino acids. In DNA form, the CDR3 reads TGTGCCAGCAGCTTAAATGGACTTGCGGGAGCGGGAGAGACCCAGTACTTC. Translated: CASSLNGLAGAGETQYF.

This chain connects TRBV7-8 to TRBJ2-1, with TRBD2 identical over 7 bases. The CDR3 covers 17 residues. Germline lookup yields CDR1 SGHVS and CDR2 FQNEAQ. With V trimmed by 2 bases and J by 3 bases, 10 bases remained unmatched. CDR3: CASSLNPSGEDYNEQFF. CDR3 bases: TGTGCCAGCAGCTTAAACCCCAGCGGGGAGGACTACAATGAGCAGTTCTTC.

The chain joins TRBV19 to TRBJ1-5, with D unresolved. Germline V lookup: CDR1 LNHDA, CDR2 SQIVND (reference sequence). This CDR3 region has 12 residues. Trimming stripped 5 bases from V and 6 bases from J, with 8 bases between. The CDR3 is CASSPHGQPQHF. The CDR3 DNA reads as TGTGCCAGTAGTCCCCACGGTCAGCCCCAGCATTTT.

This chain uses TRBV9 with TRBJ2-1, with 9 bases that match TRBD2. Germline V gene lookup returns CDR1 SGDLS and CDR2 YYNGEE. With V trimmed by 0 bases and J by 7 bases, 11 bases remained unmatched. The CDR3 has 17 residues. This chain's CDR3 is CASSVAGLAGVVNEQFF. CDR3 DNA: TGTGCCAGCAGCGTAGCGGGATTAGCGGGAGTGGTGAATGAGCAGTTCTTC.